This TCR beta chain was found in a study of cytomegalovirus exposure and HLA in healthy donors. With respect to this clone: What it binds is not known.

The CDR3 sequence is 13 residues long. Germline lookup yields CDR1 KGHSH and CDR2 LQKENI. V shed 3 bases and J 8 bases; nucleotides not matched to a gene: 3. Findings and caveats of the study: Earlier analysis looked at TCR beta V segments, and most were productive about 87% or about 30% of the time. A later analysis linked a missense DCLRE1C variant to TCR beta V- and J-gene trimming. HLA alleles showed associations with around 15,000 TCR beta sequences in a later analysis, at a 0.05 false discovery rate.

A multiplex PCR was run with 60 Vbeta primers and 13 Jbeta primers. Some clones are missing from TCRdb's copy, which holds only in-frame ones; the method was immunoSEQ multiplex PCR. The sample comprises some 220,000 clones, roughly 78% of which are singletons, and 0.45% to 0.5% rests with the top ten. The sequence derives from a boy under 18 in good health and CMV-seronegative. This sequence joins TRBV18 and TRBJ1-2; 10 nucleotides agree with TRBD1. Sequenced input: PBMCs. The CDR3 bases are TGTGCCAGCTCACCTCCGGGACAGGGGGGCTACACCTTC. It specifies CASSPPGQGGYTF.